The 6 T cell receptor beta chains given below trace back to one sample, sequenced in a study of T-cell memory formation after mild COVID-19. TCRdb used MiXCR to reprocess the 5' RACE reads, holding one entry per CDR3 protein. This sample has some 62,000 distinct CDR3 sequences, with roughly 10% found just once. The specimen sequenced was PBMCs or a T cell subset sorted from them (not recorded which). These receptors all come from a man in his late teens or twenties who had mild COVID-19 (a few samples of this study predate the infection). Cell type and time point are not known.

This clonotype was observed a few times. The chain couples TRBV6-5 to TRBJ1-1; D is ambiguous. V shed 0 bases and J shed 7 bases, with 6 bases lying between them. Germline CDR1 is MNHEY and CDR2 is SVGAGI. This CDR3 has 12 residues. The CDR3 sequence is CASSYSGVEAFF. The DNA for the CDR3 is TGTGCCAGCAGTTACTCAGGTGTTGAAGCTTTCTTT.

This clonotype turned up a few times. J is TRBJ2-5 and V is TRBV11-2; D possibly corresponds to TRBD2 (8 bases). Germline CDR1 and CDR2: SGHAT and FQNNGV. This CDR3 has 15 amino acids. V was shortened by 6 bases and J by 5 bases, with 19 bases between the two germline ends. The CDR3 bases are TGTGCCAGCAGAGATAACAGGGGCGGGGGGGAGACCCAGTACTTC. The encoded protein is CASRDNRGGGETQYF. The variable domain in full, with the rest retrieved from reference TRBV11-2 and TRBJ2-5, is EAGVAQSPRYKIIEKRQSVAFWCNPISGHATLYWYQQILGQGPKLLIQFQNNGVVDDSQLPKDRFSAERLKGVDSTLKIQPAKLEDSAVYLCASRDNRGGGETQYFGPGTRLLVL.

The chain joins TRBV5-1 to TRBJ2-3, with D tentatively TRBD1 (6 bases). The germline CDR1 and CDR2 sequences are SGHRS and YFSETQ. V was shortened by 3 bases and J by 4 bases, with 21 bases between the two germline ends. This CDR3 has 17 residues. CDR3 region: CASSWGLGRGKPDTQYF. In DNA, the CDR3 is TGCGCCAGCAGCTGGGGGCTAGGTCGGGGAAAACCAGATACGCAGTATTTT.

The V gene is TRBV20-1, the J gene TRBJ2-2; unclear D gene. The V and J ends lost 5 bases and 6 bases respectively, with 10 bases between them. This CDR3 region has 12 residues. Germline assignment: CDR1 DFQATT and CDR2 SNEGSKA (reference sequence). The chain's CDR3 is CSAPDRSGELFF. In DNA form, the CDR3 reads TGCAGTGCTCCGGACCGCTCCGGGGAGCTGTTTTTT.

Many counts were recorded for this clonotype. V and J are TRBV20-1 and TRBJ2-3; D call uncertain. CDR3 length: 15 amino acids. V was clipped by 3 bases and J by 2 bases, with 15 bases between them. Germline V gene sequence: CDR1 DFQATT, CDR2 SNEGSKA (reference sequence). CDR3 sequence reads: CSARESGRFTDTQYF. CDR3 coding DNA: TGCAGTGCTAGGGAGTCGGGTCGATTCACAGATACGCAGTATTTT.

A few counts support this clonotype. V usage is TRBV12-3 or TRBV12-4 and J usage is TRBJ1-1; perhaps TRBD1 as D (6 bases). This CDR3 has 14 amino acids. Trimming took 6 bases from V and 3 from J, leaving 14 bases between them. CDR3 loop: CASRLTGSHTEAFF. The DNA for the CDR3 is TGTGCCAGCAGGTTAACAGGGTCCCACACTGAAGCTTTCTTT.